This T cell receptor beta chain is drawn from a study of neurological immune-mediated disorders. The cDNA was produced through 5'RACE with 10-nucleotide random UMIs. Every sequencing run drew on 15-18 subjects and yielded over 180 million TCR-beta sequences. TCRdb re-called the 5' RACE reads with MiXCR, one entry per CDR3 protein. The sample contains 30,000 to 35,000 distinct CDR3 sequences, approximately 22% of which appear only once. This clonotype was found many times. Sorted libraries came from around 990,000 CD4+ or CD8+ T cells. The receptor's source is a man aged 45-65 years with HTLV-1-associated myelopathy (HAM/TSP). The sequencing sample was made of CD4+ T cells from blood.

This CDR3 reads CASGPQSNQPQHF. CDR3 coding DNA: TGTGCCAGCGGCCCCCAGTCCAATCAGCCCCAGCATTTT. V usage is TRBV6-5 and J usage is TRBJ1-5; D gene unclear. The CDR3 is made up of 13 amino acids. Trimming took off 8 bases at V and 3 bases at J, with 11 bases between the two ends. Germline V gene lookup returns CDR1 MNHEY and CDR2 SVGAGI.